This TCR beta chain was recorded in a study of T-cell reconstitution after alpha-beta-depleted transplantation in children. Looked up from germline, CDR1 is SQVTM and CDR2 is ANQGSEA. V lost 4 bases to trimming and J lost 8 bases, with 14 bases between them. This CDR3 has 13 residues. For TCRbeta, the library was prepared with unique molecular identifiers. TCRdb called the PCR reads again in MiXCR, with one record for every CDR3 protein. The sample has about 500,000 distinct CDR3 sequences, around a third seen once. The sequence was collected from a human donor who donated a stem cell graft to a child with aplastic anemia. The material was PBMCs from the stem cell graft donor, obtained from the stem cell graft. The V gene is TRBV29-1, the J gene TRBJ1-4, with D maybe TRBD1 (5 bases). CDR3 nucleotide sequence: TGCAGCGTTGGGGGCAGGCAAAACGAAAAACTGTTTTTT. It encodes CSVGGRQNEKLFF.